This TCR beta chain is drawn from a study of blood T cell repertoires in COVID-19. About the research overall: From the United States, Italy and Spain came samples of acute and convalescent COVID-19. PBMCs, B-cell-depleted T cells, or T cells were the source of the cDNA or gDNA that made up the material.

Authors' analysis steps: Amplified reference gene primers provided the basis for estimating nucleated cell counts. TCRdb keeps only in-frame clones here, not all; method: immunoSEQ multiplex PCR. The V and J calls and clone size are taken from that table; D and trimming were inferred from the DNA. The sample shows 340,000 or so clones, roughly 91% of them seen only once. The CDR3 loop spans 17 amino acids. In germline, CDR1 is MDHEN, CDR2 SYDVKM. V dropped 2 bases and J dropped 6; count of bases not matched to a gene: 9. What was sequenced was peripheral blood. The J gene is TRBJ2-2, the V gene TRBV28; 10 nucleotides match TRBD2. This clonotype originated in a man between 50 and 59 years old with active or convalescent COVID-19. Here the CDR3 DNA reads TGTGCCAGCAGTTTAATACTGGCTAGCGGGGGCCCCGGGGAGCTGTTTTTT. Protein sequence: CASSLILASGGPGELFF.